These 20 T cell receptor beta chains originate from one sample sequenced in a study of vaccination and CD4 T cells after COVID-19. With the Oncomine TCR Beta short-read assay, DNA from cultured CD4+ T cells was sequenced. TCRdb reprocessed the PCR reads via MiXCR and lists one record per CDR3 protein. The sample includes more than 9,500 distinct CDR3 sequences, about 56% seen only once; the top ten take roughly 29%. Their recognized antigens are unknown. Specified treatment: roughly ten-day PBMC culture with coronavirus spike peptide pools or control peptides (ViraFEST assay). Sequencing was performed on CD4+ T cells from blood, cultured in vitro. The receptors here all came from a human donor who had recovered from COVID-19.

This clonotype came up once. This CDR3 is CASSFLPPSRLTYYYNEQFF. Written as DNA, the CDR3 is TGTGCCAGCAGTTTCCTACCCCCCTCCCGCCTCACCTACTACTACAATGAGCAGTTCTTC. This chain joins TRBV27 and TRBJ2-1; D remains unclear. V was pared by 3 bases and J by 3 bases, with 27 bases between. The CDR3 sequence is 20 residues long. Germline values: CDR1 MNHEY, CDR2 SMNVEV (reference sequence).

Here the CDR3 reads CASSKRLAGGGNEQFF. The CDR3 DNA follows: TGTGCCAGCAGCAAGCGACTAGCGGGAGGTGGAAATGAGCAGTTCTTC. J is TRBJ2-1 and V is TRBV7-9; 13 bases line up with TRBD2. CDR3 length: 16 residues. CDR1 and CDR2 from the germline V gene are SEHNR and FQNEAQ (reference sequence). V lost 5 bases to trimming and J lost 7 bases; unmatched junction nucleotides: 8.

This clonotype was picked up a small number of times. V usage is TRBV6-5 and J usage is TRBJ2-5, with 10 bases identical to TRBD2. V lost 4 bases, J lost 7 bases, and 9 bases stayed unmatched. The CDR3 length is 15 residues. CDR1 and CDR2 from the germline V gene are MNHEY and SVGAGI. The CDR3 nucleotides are TGTGCCAGCAGTTTCCAGCAGCGGGGGGGCGGGACCCAGTACTTC. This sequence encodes CASSFQQRGGGTQYF.

CDR3 bases: TGTGCCATCAGTGGGCGGACAGGGGGAGGCCACTTTGGCTACACCTTC. This translates into CAISGRTGGGHFGYTF. The genes are TRBV10-3 and TRBJ1-2; 10 bases align to TRBD1. This CDR3 is built from 16 residues. Germline trimming cut 4 bases from V and 7 bases from J; bases unmatched to any gene: 12. Per germline, CDR1 ENHRY and CDR2 SYGVKD.

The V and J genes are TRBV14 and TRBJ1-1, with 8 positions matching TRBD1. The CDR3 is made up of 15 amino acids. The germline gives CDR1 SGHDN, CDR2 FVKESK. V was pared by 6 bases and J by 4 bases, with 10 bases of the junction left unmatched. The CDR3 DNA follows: TGTGCCAGCAGTCGTAGGACAGGGAGTGGCACTGAAGCTTTCTTT. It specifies CASSRRTGSGTEAFF.

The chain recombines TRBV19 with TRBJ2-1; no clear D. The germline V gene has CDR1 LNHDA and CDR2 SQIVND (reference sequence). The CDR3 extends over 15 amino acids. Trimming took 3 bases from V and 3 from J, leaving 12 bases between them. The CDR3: CASSITMVSYNEQFF. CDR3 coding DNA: TGTGCCAGTAGTATCACAATGGTTAGCTACAATGAGCAGTTCTTC.

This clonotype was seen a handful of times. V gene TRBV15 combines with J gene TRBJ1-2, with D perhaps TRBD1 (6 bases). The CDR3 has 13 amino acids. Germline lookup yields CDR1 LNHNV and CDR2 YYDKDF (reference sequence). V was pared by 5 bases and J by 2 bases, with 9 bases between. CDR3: CATSGGTNYGYTF. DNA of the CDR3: TGTGCCACCAGCGGCGGGACAAACTATGGCTACACCTTC.

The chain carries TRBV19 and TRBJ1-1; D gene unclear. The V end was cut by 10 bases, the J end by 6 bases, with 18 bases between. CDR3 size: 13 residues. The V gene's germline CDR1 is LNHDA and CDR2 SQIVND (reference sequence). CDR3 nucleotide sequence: TGTGCCACCCACTCATTAGGGAGCGCTGAAGCTTTCTTT. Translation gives CATHSLGSAEAFF. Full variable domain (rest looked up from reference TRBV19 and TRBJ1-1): DGGITQSPKYLFRKEGQNVTLSCEQNLNHDAMYWYRQDPGQGLRLIYYSQIVNDFQKGDIAEGYSVSREKKESFPLTVTSAQKNPTAFYLCATHSLGSAEAFFGQGTRLTVV.

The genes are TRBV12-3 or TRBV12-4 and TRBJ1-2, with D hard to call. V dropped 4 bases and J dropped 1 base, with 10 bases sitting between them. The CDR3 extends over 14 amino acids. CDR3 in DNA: TGTGCCAGCAGTTCCTCGACGGGTAACTATGGCTACACCTTC. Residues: CASSSSTGNYGYTF.

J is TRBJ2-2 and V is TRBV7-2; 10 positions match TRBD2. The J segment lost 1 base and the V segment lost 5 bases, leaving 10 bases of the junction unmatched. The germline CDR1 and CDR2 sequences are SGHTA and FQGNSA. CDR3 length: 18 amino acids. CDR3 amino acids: CASSKRLAGAGNTGELFF. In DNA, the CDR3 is TGTGCCAGCAGCAAGAGGCTAGCGGGGGCAGGGAACACCGGGGAGCTGTTTTTT. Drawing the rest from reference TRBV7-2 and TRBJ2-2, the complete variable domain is GAGVSQSPSNKVTEKGKDVELRCDPISGHTALYWYRQSLGQGLEFLIYFQGNSAPDKSGLPSDRFSAERTGGSVSTLTIQRTQQEDSAVYLCASSKRLAGAGNTGELFFGEGSRLTVL.

CDR3 DNA sequence: TGTGCCAGCAGCGTAGGGACAGGGGATAGGTATGGCTACACCTTC. Translating gives CASSVGTGDRYGYTF. The V gene is TRBV5-4, the J gene TRBJ1-2, with 10 bases identical to TRBD1. V dropped 4 bases and J dropped 5; count of bases not matched to a gene: 8. Germline CDR1 is SGHNT and CDR2 is YYREEE (reference sequence). The CDR3 extends over 15 amino acids.

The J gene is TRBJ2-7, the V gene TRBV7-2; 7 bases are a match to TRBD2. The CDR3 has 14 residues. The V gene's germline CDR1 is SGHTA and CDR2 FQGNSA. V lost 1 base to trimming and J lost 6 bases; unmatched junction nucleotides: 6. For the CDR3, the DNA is TGTGCCAGCAGCTTAGGGGGGGGATCTGGCGAGCAGTACTTC. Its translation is CASSLGGGSGEQYF.

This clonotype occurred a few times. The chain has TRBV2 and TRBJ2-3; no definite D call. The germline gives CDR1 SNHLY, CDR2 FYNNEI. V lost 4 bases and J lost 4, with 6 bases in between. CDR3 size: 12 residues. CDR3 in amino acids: CASSVVADTQYF. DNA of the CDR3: TGTGCCAGCAGTGTTGTGGCAGATACGCAGTATTTT.

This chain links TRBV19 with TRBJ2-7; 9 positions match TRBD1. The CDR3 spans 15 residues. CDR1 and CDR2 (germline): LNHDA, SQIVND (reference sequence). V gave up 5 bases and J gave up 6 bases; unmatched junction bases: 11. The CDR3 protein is CASSLRDREYAEQYF. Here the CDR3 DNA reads TGTGCCAGTAGTCTACGGGACAGGGAATATGCCGAGCAGTACTTC.

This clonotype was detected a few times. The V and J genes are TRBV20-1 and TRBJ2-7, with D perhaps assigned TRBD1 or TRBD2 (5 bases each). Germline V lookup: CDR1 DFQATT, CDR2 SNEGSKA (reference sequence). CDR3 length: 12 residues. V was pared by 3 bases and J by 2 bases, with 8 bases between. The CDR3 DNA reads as TGCAGTGCTAGCCCGGGGCCCTACGAGCAGTACTTC. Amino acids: CSASPGPYEQYF.

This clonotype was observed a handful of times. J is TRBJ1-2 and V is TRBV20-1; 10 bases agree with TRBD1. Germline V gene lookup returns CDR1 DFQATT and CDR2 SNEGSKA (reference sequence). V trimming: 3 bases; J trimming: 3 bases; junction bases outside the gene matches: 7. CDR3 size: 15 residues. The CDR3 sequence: CSASSPTGGDYGYTF. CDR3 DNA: TGCAGTGCTAGCTCCCCGACAGGGGGCGACTATGGCTACACCTTC.

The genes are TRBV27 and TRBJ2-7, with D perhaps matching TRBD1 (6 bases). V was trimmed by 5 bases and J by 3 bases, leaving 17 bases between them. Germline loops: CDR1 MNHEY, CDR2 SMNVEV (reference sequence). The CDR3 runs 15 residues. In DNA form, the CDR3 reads TGTGCCAGCAGTGCTTCACAGGGAGAAATCTACGAGCAGTACTTC. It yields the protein CASSASQGEIYEQYF.

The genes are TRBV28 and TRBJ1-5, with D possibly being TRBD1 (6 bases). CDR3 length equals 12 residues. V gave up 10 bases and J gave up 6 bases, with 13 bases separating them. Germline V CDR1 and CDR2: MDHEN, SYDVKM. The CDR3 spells CATGGGTQPQHF. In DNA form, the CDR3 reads TGTGCCACAGGAGGGGGAACTCAGCCCCAGCATTTT.

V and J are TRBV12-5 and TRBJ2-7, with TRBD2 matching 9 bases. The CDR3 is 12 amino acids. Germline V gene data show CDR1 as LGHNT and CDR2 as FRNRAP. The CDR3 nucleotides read TGTCGGAAGCGGGAGGCCACCTACGAGCAGTACTTC. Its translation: CRKREATYEQYF.

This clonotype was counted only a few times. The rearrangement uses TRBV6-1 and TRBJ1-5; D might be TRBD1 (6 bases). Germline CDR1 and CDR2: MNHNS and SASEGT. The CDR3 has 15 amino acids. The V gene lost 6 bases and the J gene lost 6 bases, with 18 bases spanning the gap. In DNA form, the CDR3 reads TGTGCCAGCAGCCGGAGCCAGGGGATGGGTCAGCCCCAGCATTTT. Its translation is CASSRSQGMGQPQHF.